This entry concerns a single T cell receptor (beta chain). The antigen is undetermined. The sample is drawn from a study of T cell repertoires in cytomegalovirus infection. Looking at the study overall: Through public TCR beta signatures, both CMV infection and matching HLA type were indicated.

The CDR3 extends over 13 amino acids. Germline-derived CDR1 and CDR2 are DFQATT and SNEGSKA (reference sequence). With 3 bases clipped from V and 9 bases from J, the junction kept 7 bases outside the gene matches. Study-wide findings and caveats: Frequencies of public TCR beta families were cumulated, and this identified carriers of CMV plus the relevant HLA. HLA-C-restricted CMV-specific TCR beta clonotypes were dominant in the ex vivo response.

TCRdb independently ran MiXCR on the reads; one entry per CDR3 protein. The table has 750,000 to 950,000 distinct CDR3 sequences, about 28% seen once. V gene TRBV20-1 combines with J gene TRBJ2-1; 8 bases match TRBD2. The input for sequencing was cultured CD8+ T cells from PBMCs, taken from culture after CMV antigen stimulation. The sequence derives from a human donor in good health (CMV status not recorded). Some clones in this sample may be carry-over from other donors' samples. CDR3 loop: CSASMVAGFEQFF. The CDR3 DNA reads TGCAGTGCTAGTATGGTAGCGGGGTTTGAGCAGTTCTTC.